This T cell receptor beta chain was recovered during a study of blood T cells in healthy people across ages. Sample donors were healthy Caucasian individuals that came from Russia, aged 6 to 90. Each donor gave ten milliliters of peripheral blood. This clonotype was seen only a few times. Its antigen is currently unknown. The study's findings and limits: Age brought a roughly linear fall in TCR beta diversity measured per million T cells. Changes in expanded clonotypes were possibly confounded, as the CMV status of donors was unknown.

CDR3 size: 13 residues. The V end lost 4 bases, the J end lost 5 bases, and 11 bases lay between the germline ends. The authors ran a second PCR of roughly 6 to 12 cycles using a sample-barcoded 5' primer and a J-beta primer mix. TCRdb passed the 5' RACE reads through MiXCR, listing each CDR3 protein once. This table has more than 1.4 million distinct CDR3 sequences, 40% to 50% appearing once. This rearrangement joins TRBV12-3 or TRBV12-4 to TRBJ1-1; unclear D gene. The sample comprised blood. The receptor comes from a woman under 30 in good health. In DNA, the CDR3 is TGTGCCAGCAGTTGGTCGGAGTGGACTGAAGCTTTCTTT. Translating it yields CASSWSEWTEAFF.